This T cell receptor beta chain derives from a study of Graves' ophthalmopathy and Graves' hyperthyroidism. Turning to the study itself: Upon initial diagnosis and before any treatment, peripheral blood was collected.

Study results and limitations: Blood shared most expanded thyroid clonotypes above 0.001 frequency. Its predictions of ophthalmopathy progression gave the model roughly 71% sensitivity and almost 75% specificity.

On this clonotype: Its antigen remains unidentified.

Investigators amplified TCR beta CDR3 regions from RNA transcripts. First-round RT-PCR relied on HTBI primers, and a second-round multiplex PCR came next. TCRdb passed the multiplex PCR reads through MiXCR, listing each CDR3 protein once. The sample has some 350,000 distinct CDR3 sequences, about 18% seen once. Per the germline V gene, CDR1 is SGHRS and CDR2 is YFSETQ. This CDR3 is 14 amino acids long. J lost 6 bases, V lost 0 bases, and 1 base had no gene match. The source of this sequence is an adult woman with stable Graves' hyperthyroidism. The specimen sequenced was peripheral blood. The rearrangement uses TRBV5-1 and TRBJ1-1, with 11 bases aligning to TRBD1. CDR3 region: CASSLEGQGAEAFF. Written as DNA, the CDR3 is TGCGCCAGCAGCTTGGAGGGACAGGGGGCTGAAGCTTTCTTT. The entire variable domain, with the rest obtained from reference TRBV5-1 and TRBJ1-1, is as follows: KAGVTQTPRYLIKTRGQQVTLSCSPISGHRSVSWYQQTPGQGLQFLFEYFSETQRNKGNFPGRFSGRQFSNSRSEMNVSTLELGDSALYLCASSLEGQGAEAFFGQGTRLTVV.